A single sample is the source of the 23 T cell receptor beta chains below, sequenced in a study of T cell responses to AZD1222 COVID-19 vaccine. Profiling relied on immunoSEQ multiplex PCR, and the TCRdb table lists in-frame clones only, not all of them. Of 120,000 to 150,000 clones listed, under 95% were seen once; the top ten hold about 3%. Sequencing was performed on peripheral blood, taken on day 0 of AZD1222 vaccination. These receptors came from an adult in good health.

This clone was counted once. CDR3 residues: CAWRQVGNTIYF. CDR3 DNA: TGTGCCTGGAGACAGGTCGGAAACACCATATATTTT. This chain joins TRBV30 and TRBJ1-3; a weak D match, TRBD1 (5 bases). CDR1 GTSNPN and CDR2 SVGIG come from the germline V gene (reference sequence). CDR3 length: 12 amino acids. V was clipped by 3 bases and J by 4 bases, with 7 bases between them. The complete variable domain, with remaining parts taken from reference TRBV30 and TRBJ1-3, reads SQTIHQWPATLVQPVGSPLSLECTVEGTSNPNLYWYRQAAGRGLQLLFYSVGIGQISSEVPQNLSASRPQDRQFILSSKKLLLSDSGFYLCAWRQVGNTIYFGEGSWLTVV.

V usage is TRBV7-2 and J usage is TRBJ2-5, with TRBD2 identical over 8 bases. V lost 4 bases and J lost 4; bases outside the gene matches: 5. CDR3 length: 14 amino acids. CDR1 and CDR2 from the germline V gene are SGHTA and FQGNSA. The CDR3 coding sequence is TGTGCCAGCAGCTCCGGGACTAGACCAGAGACCCAGTACTTC. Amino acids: CASSSGTRPETQYF.

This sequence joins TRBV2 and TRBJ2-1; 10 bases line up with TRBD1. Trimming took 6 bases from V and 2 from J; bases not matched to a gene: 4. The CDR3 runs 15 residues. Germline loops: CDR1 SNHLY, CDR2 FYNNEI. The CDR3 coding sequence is TGTGCCAGCAGAGCCGGGACAGGGGCCTACAATGAGCAGTTCTTC. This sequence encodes CASRAGTGAYNEQFF. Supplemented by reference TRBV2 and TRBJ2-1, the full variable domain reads EPEVTQTPSHQVTQMGQEVILRCVPISNHLYFYWYRQILGQKVEFLVSFYNNEISEKSEIFDDQFSVERPDGSNFTLKIRSTKLEDSAMYFCASRAGTGAYNEQFFGPGTRLTVL.

The CDR3 sequence: CASSRAENTGELFF. CDR3 DNA: TGTGCCAGCTCTCGGGCCGAGAACACCGGGGAGCTGTTTTTT. The V gene is TRBV18, the J gene TRBJ2-2; no firm D call. This CDR3 contains 14 residues. The V end lost 6 bases, the J end lost 1 base, and 9 bases lay between the germline ends. Per germline, CDR1 KGHSH and CDR2 LQKENI.

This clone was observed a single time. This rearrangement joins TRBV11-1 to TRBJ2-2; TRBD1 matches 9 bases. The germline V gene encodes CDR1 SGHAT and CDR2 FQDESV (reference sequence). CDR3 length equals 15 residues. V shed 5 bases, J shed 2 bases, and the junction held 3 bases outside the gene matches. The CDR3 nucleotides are TGTGCCAGCAGCCAGGGACAGGGAAACACCGGGGAGCTGTTTTTT. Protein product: CASSQGQGNTGELFF.

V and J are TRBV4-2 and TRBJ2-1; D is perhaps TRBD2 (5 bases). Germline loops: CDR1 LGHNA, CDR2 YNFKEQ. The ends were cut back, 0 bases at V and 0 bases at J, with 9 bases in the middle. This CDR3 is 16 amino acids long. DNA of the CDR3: TGTGCCAGCAGCCAAGATCGACGGGACTCCTACAATGAGCAGTTCTTC. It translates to CASSQDRRDSYNEQFF.

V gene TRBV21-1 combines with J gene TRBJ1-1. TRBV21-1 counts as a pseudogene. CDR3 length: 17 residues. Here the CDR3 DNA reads TGTGCCAGCAGCAAAGGGACAGAGGGGGGTTCTAACACTGAAGCTTTCTTT. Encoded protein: CASSKGTEGGSNTEAFF.

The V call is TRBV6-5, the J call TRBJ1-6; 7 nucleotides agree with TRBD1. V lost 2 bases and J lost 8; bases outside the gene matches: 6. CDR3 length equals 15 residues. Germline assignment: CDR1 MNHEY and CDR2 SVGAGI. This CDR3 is CASSYTDRRDSPLHF. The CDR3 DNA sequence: TGTGCCAGCAGTTACACGGACAGGAGGGATTCACCCCTCCACTTT.

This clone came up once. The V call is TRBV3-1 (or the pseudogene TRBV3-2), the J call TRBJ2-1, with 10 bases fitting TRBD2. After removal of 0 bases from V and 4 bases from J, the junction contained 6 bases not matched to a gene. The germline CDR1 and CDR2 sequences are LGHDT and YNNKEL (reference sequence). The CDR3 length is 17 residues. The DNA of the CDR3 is TGTGCCAGCAGCCAAGATCAAACTAGCGGGGTATACAATGAGCAGTTCTTC. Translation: CASSQDQTSGVYNEQFF.

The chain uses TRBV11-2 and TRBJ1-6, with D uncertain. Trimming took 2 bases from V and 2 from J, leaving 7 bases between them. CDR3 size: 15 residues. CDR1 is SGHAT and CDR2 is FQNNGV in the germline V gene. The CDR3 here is CASSLSPAYNSPLHF. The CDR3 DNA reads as TGTGCCAGCAGCTTATCACCAGCCTATAATTCACCCCTCCACTTT.

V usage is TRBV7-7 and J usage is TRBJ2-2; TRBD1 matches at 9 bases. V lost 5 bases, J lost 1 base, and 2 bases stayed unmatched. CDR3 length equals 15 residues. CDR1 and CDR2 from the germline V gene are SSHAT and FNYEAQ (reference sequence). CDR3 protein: CASSRDRVNTGELFF. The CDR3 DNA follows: TGTGCCAGCAGCCGGGACAGGGTGAACACCGGGGAGCTGTTTTTT.

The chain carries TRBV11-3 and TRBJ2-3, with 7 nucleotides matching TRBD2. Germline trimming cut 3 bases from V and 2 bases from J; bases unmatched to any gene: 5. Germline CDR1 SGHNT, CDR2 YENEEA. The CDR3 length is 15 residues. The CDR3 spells CASSFKRGPTDTQYF. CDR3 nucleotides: TGTGCCAGCAGCTTCAAGCGGGGACCCACAGATACGCAGTATTTT.

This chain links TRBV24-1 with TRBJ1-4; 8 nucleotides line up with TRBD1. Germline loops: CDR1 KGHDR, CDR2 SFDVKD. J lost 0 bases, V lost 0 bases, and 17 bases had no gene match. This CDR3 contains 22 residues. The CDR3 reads CATSDLPDPGTGLVATNEKLFF. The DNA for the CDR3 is TGTGCCACCAGTGATTTGCCAGACCCCGGGACAGGTTTAGTGGCAACTAATGAAAAACTGTTTTTT.

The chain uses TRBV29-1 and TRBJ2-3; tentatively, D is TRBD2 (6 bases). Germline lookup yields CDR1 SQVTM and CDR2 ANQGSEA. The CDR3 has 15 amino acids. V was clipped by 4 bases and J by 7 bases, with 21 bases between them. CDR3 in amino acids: CSVVLRPTSTNTQYF. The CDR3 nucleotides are TGCAGCGTTGTCCTGCGGCCAACTAGCACGAATACGCAGTATTTT.

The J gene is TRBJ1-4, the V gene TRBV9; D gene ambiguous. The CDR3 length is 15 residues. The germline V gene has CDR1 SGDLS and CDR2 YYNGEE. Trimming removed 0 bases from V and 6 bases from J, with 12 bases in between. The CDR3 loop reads CASSVAGLRDEKLFF. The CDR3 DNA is TGTGCCAGCAGCGTAGCGGGCCTTCGTGATGAAAAACTGTTTTTT.

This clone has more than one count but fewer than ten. CDR3 loop: CASSPLGRGGENEQYF. As DNA, the CDR3 is TGTGCCAGCAGCCCCCTGGGCAGGGGCGGCGAGAACGAGCAGTACTTC. The J gene is TRBJ2-7, the V gene TRBV27; D may be TRBD1 (6 bases). The V gene lost 6 bases and the J gene lost 5 bases, with 23 bases spanning the gap. CDR1 MNHEY and CDR2 SMNVEV come from the germline V gene (reference sequence). CDR3 length equals 16 residues.

The CDR3 DNA follows: TGTGCCAGCAGTCTCCAGCCGGCGGTGAACACTGAAGCTTTCTTT. This encodes CASSLQPAVNTEAFF. The chain joins TRBV7-6 to TRBJ1-1; D unclear. Germline CDR1 is SGHVS and CDR2 is FNYEAQ. The CDR3 totals 15 residues. V was trimmed by 6 bases and J by 0 bases, leaving 14 bases between them.

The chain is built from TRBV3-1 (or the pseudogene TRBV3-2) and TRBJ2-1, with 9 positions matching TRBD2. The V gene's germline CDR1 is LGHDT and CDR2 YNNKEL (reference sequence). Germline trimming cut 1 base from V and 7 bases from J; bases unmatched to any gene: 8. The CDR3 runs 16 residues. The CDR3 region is CASSQAGPSGINEQFF. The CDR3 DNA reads TGTGCCAGCAGCCAAGCTGGGCCTAGCGGGATAAATGAGCAGTTCTTC.

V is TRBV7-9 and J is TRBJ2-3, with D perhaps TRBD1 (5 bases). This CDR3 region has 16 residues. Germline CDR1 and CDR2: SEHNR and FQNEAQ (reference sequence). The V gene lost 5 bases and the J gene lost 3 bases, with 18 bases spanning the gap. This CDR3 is CASSPVAGLLTDTQYF. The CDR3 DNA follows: TGTGCCAGCAGCCCCGTGGCAGGGTTATTGACAGATACGCAGTATTTT.

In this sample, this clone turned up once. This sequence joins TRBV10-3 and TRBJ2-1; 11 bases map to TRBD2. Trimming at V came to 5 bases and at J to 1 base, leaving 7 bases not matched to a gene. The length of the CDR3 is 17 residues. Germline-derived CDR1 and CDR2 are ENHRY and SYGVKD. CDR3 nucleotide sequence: TGTGCCATCAGTAGCCCCGGGACTAGCGGATCCTACAATGAGCAGTTCTTC. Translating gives CAISSPGTSGSYNEQFF.

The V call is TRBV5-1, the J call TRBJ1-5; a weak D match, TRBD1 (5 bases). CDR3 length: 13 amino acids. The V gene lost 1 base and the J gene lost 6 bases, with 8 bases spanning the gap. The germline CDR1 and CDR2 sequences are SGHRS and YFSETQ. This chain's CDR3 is CASSLFGGQPQHF. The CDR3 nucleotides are TGCGCCAGCAGCTTGTTTGGGGGTCAGCCCCAGCATTTT. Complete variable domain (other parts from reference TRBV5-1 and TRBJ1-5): KAGVTQTPRYLIKTRGQQVTLSCSPISGHRSVSWYQQTPGQGLQFLFEYFSETQRNKGNFPGRFSGRQFSNSRSEMNVSTLELGDSALYLCASSLFGGQPQHFGDGTRLSIL.

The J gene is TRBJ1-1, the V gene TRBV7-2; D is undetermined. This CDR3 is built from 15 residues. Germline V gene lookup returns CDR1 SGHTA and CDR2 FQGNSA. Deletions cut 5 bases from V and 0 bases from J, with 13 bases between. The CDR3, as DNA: TGTGCCAGCAGCCCCGAAGGCGACATGAACACTGAAGCTTTCTTT. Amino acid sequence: CASSPEGDMNTEAFF.

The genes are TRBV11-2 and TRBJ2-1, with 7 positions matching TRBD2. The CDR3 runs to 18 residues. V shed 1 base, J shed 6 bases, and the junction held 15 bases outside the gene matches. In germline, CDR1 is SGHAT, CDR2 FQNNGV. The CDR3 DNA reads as TGTGCCAGCAGCTTAGGCCCGGGCGGGGCGGGAGTAGGCAATGAGCAGTTCTTC. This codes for CASSLGPGGAGVGNEQFF.